This T cell receptor beta chain was identified during a study of a mutant IDH1 vaccine in newly diagnosed glioma (dated by TCRdb to the early 2020s). For the study in its entirety: Eight vaccinations were administered to patients in weeks 1, 3, 5, 7, 11, 15, 19 and 23, corresponding to visits V03 through V10. Vaccination began 4-6 weeks after radiotherapy alone, or alongside temozolomide cycles in the chemotherapy-containing groups. Prior to enrollment, standard therapy consisting of radiotherapy alone, temozolomide alone, or radiochemotherapy with temozolomide had been administered to patients, with the combination being received by most patients. Of the 30 or so patients who were treated, about 62% were male and around 40% were female, and the mean age was around 41 years. Peripheral blood samples were drawn at six visits, namely V03 (baseline), V05, V07, V10, V12 and V13. For exploratory analyses, longitudinal TCRB deep sequencing was carried out in roughly 23 treated patients wherever samples were available.

Spanning cysteine to phenylalanine, the CDR3 consists of 17 amino acids. The read is trimmed to its CDR3 DNA, 51 bases read in frame from base 1. The germline V gene provides CDR1 MDHEN and CDR2 SYDVKM. Trimming takes 4 bases off V and 0 bases off J; junction bases not matched to a gene: 12. The time point label for this specimen denotes: week 23, last vaccination. Each vaccine dose, consisting of 300 ug of a 20-mer mutant IDH1 peptide in Montanide, was administered subcutaneously with topical imiquimod. The donors had newly diagnosed IDH1-mutant astrocytomas of WHO grade 3 or 4 that showed loss of nuclear ATRX. The samples were drawn from NOA16, a multicentre, single-arm, open-label phase I trial in Germany that tested a mutant IDH1 peptide vaccine in humans for the first time. Genomic DNA for TCRB sequencing was isolated from EDTA blood with the DNeasy Blood and Tissue Kit. As concerns this clone: Its antigen remains unidentified. No base quality information exists; no much larger clone differs at one position.

The research as a whole found: It was noted by the authors that analyses of patient blood samples could not be reproduced owing to sample limitations. Pseudoprogression seemed to be unrelated to changes in the top peripheral T cell clonotypes found by TCRB sequencing. PBMC samples for TCRB deep sequencing were selected based on availability. Immune responses induced by the vaccine were seen in roughly 95% of patients across multiple MHC alleles.

Libraries were prepared through the immunoSEQ multiplex PCR assay. Following the manufacturer's protocol, the hsTCRB Kit was used to amplify rearranged TCR beta chain sequences. Sequencing of TCRB libraries was carried out on an Illumina MiSeq. Per the original workflow: The proprietary platform of the kit vendor was used for demultiplexing, trimming and gene mapping. In its TCRdb copy, this immuneACCESS table keeps in-frame sequences only and misses some clones. Where compared with another copy, unresolved V genes explain less than half of these, and the others have no known cause. V and J calls and clone size are copied from that table; D and trimming were computed from the DNA. Recorded for this sample are tens of thousands of clones; 85% of them occurred a single time. The top ten clonotypes cover about 2.2% of the sample.

The rearranged segments are TRBV28 and TRBJ2-7, with 7 bases matching TRBD1. This receptor was taken from a man under 40 with glioma. Some clones in this sample may be carry-over from other donors' samples. Sample: PBMCs, taken from a glioma patient whose treatment included an IDH1 peptide vaccine. The DNA sequence is given as TGTGCCAGCAGTTACGCCAAGCCACAGGGGAGCTCCTACGAGCAGTACTTC. Translation gives CASSYAKPQGSSYEQYF.